One and the same sample provided the 13 T cell receptor beta chains below, sequenced in a study of CD8 T cells in Susac syndrome. Reverse transcription of 0.5 to 1 ug RNA was performed with random hexamers. Using its own MiXCR run on the immunoSEQ multiplex PCR reads, TCRdb lists one record per CDR3 protein. The data show some 200,000 distinct CDR3 sequences, about 96% seen once. Sample: CD4+ T cells from PBMCs. The source is a human donor with multiple sclerosis.

The chain couples TRBV6-5 to TRBJ1-2; no clear D gene. Germline CDR1 and CDR2: MNHEY and SVGAGI. The germline V and J ends were trimmed by 2 bases and 1 base, with 5 bases remaining between them. The CDR3 runs 13 residues. The CDR3 here is CASSYVGNYGYTF. The CDR3 region has the DNA TGTGCCAGCAGTTACGTTGGTAACTATGGCTACACCTTC.

The genes are TRBV20-1 and TRBJ2-7, with D possibly being TRBD1 (5 bases). CDR1 is DFQATT, CDR2 SNEGSKA, per germline (reference sequence). The CDR3 is 11 amino acids. V was cut by 4 bases and J by 6 bases, with 10 bases left in between. This CDR3 is CSATNRFEQYF. The CDR3 DNA is TGCAGTGCTACCAACAGGTTCGAGCAGTACTTC.

V is TRBV27 and J is TRBJ2-5, with 8 positions matching TRBD1. CDR3 size: 14 residues. The germline CDR1 and CDR2 sequences are MNHEY and SMNVEV (reference sequence). Trimming cost V 4 bases and J 5 bases; bases outside gene matches: 6. In nucleotides, the CDR3 is TGTGCCAGCAGTTCCCGGACAGGGCCGGAGACCCAGTACTTC. Protein: CASSSRTGPETQYF.

This rearrangement joins TRBV18 to TRBJ2-1; 8 nucleotides match TRBD1. This CDR3 spans 13 amino acids. Germline assignment: CDR1 KGHSH and CDR2 LQKENI. Unmatched junction bases numbered 6, after V lost 5 bases and J lost 9 bases. The CDR3 protein is CASSAPTGVEQFF. The CDR3 DNA follows: TGTGCCAGCTCAGCCCCGACAGGGGTTGAGCAGTTCTTC.

J is TRBJ1-6 and V is TRBV5-1, with 9 bases fitting TRBD1. The V segment lost 0 bases and the J segment 7 bases; nucleotides outside the gene matches: 5. This CDR3 comprises 16 residues. Germline CDR1 reads SGHRS; CDR2 reads YFSETQ. This chain's CDR3 is CASSLEGTGINSPLHF. The CDR3 DNA reads TGCGCCAGCAGCTTGGAAGGGACAGGGATCAATTCACCCCTCCACTTT.

The chain links TRBV20-1 to TRBJ2-5; 9 positions agree with TRBD2. CDR1 and CDR2 from the germline V gene are DFQATT and SNEGSKA (reference sequence). The CDR3 consists of 14 residues. The V and J ends lost 6 bases and 9 bases, in that order; junction bases with no gene match: 14. The CDR3 nucleotides are TGCAGTGCAACGACTAGCGGCACCCCCGGGTCCCAGTACTTC. Amino acid sequence: CSATTSGTPGSQYF.

This rearrangement joins TRBV29-1 to TRBJ1-1; no clear D gene. Germline values: CDR1 SQVTM, CDR2 ANQGSEA. CDR3 length equals 14 residues. Trimming stripped 3 bases from V and 0 bases from J, with 11 bases between. The CDR3 sequence: CSVDGQAMNTEAFF. Written as DNA, the CDR3 is TGCAGCGTTGATGGGCAGGCCATGAACACTGAAGCTTTCTTT.

The genes are TRBV29-1 and TRBJ2-5, with D possibly being TRBD1 (6 bases). The CDR3 length is 14 residues. V lost 6 bases and J 2 bases, leaving 16 bases between the germline ends. Germline loops: CDR1 SQVTM, CDR2 ANQGSEA. CDR3 nucleotide sequence: TGCAGCGTCCTCGTACAGGGTCGGCAAGAGACCCAGTACTTC. Translated: CSVLVQGRQETQYF.

The rearrangement joins TRBV28 to TRBJ2-2; 10 bases are shared with TRBD1. CDR1 and CDR2 (germline): MDHEN, SYDVKM. The CDR3 consists of 13 residues. The CDR3 DNA reads TGTGTGACAGGGGGCGCTTGGACCGGGGAGCTGTTTTTT. Translation gives CVTGGAWTGELFF.

The chain uses TRBV9 and TRBJ2-5; TRBD2 matches 12 bases. Germline V gene sequence: CDR1 SGDLS, CDR2 YYNGEE. The CDR3 is 17 residues long. After removal of 2 bases from V and 5 bases from J, the junction contained 10 bases not matched to a gene. Here the CDR3 reads CASSVGGLLAGGETQYF. CDR3 nucleotides: TGTGCCAGCAGCGTGGGCGGCCTGCTAGCGGGAGGGGAGACCCAGTACTTC.

The rearrangement links TRBV3-1 to TRBJ2-3; D call uncertain. Trimming shortened V by 1 base and J by 0 bases, and 8 bases separated the two germline ends. The CDR3 loop spans 15 amino acids. The germline gives CDR1 LGHDT, CDR2 YNNKEL (reference sequence). CDR3 region: CASSQAKGSTDTQYF. The CDR3 DNA follows: TGTGCCAGCAGCCAAGCCAAAGGAAGCACAGATACGCAGTATTTT.

This rearrangement joins TRBV20-1 to TRBJ2-5; perhaps TRBD1 as D (5 bases). The CDR3 covers 14 residues. Germline V gene lookup returns CDR1 DFQATT and CDR2 SNEGSKA (reference sequence). Trimming pared 5 bases from V and 6 bases from J, leaving 19 bases between. The CDR3 region has the DNA TGCAGTGCTCTCCAGGGTCTAATCGTGAAGACCCAGTACTTC. Its protein product is CSALQGLIVKTQYF.

The genes are TRBV24-1 and TRBJ1-6; the D is unclear. The germline gives CDR1 KGHDR, CDR2 SFDVKD. The CDR3 contains 10 residues. Trimming removed 9 bases from V and 7 bases from J, with 3 bases in between. As DNA, the CDR3 is TGTGCCACCGGGAATTCACCCCTCCACTTT. Translation: CATGNSPLHF.